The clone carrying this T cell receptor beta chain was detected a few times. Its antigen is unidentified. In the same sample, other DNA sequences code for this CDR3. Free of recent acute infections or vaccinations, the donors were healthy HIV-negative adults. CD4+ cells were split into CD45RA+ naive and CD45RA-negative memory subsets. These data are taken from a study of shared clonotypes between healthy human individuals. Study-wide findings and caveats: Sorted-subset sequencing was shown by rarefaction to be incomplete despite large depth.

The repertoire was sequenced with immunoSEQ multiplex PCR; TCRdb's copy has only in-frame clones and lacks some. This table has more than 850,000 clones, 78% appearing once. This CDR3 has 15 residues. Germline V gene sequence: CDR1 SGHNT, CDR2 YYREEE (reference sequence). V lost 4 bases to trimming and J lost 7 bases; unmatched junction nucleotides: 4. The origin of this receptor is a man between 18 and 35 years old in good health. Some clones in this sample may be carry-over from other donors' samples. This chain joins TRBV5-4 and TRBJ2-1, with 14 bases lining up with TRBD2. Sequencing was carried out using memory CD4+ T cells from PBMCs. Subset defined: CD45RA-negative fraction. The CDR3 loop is CASSPGTSGRNEQFF. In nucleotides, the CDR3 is TGTGCCAGCAGCCCCGGGACTAGCGGGAGAAATGAGCAGTTCTTC.